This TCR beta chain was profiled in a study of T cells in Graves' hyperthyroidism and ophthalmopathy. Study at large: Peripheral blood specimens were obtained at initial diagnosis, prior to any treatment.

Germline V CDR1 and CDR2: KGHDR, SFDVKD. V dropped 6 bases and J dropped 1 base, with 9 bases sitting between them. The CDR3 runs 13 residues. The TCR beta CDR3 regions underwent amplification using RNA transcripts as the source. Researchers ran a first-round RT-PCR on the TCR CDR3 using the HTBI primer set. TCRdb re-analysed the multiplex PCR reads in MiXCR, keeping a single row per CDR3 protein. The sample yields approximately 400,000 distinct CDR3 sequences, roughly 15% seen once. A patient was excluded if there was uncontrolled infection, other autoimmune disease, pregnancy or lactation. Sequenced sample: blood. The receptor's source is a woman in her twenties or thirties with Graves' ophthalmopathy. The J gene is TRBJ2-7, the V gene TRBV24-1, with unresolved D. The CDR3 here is CATSNPDSYEQYF. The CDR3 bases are TGTGCCACCAGTAATCCGGATTCCTACGAGCAGTACTTC.